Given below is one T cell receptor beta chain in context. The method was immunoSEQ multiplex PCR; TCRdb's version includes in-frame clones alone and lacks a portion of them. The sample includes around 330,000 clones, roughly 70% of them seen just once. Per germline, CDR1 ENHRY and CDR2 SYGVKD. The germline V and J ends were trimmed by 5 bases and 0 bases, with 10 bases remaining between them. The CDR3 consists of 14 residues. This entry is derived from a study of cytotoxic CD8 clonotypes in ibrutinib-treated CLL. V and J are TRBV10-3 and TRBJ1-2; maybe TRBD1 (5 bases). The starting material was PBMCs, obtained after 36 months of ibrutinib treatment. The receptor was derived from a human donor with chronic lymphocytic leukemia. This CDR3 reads CAISPPGANYGYTF. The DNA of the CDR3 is TGTGCCATCAGTCCCCCGGGGGCTAACTATGGCTACACCTTC.